These T cell receptor beta chains were read from a single sample in a study of blood T cells in healthy people across ages. MiXCR, applied by TCRdb to the 5' RACE reads, yields one record per CDR3 protein. The table shows hundreds of thousands of distinct CDR3 sequences, with about 20% occurring only once. Sequenced sample: blood. Receptors were obtained from a man aged 65 to 79 in good health. Each CDR3 is given with its conserved first and last residue. A D gene is named only where the DNA matches it firmly. Clone size appears in some rows only: once, few, many, or a class for an expanded clone.

V	size	D	J	CDR3	DNA
TRBV15	NA	NA	TRBJ2-7	CATSREQISYEQYF	TGTGCCACCAGCAGAGAACAGATCTCCTACGAGCAGTACTTC
TRBV6-2/TRBV6-3	few	NA	TRBJ2-6	CASSYHSGYSGANVLTF	TGTGCCAGCAGTTACCATTCGGGCTACTCTGGGGCCAACGTCCTGACTTTC
TRBV10-3	NA	TRBD2	TRBJ2-1	CAISGPTSSNEQFF	TGTGCCATCAGCGGACCGACTAGCAGCAATGAGCAGTTCTTC
TRBV12-3/TRBV12-4	NA	TRBD2	TRBJ2-3	CASSLEIGGSTQYF	TGTGCCAGCAGTTTAGAAATCGGGGGGAGTACGCAGTATTTT
TRBV7-9	NA	TRBD2	TRBJ2-7	CASSFGGGAYEQYF	TGTGCCAGCAGCTTTGGCGGGGGGGCGTACGAGCAGTACTTC
TRBV11-1	few	TRBD2	TRBJ2-3	CASSSAGVRADTQYF	TGTGCCAGTAGCTCAGCGGGAGTTAGGGCAGATACGCAGTATTTT
TRBV6-6	few	NA	TRBJ2-1	CASSYSKGGGYNEQFF	TGTGCCAGCAGTTACTCGAAGGGGGGGGGTTACAATGAGCAGTTCTTC
TRBV12-3/TRBV12-4	NA	NA	TRBJ1-4	CASTLGTVNEKLFF	TGTGCCAGCACTCTAGGTACGGTGAATGAAAAACTGTTTTTT
TRBV6-5	NA	TRBD2	TRBJ2-5	CASSYLAGSQETQYF	TGTGCCAGCAGTTACCTAGCGGGGTCGCAAGAGACCCAGTACTTC
TRBV7-3	NA	NA	TRBJ2-3	CASSSTGGDTQYF	TGTGCCAGCAGCTCCACAGGTGGAGATACGCAGTATTTT
TRBV6-5	NA	TRBD1	TRBJ1-2	CASSENRGGYTF	TGTGCCAGCAGTGAAAACAGGGGTGGCTACACCTTC
TRBV12-5	NA	TRBD2	TRBJ2-3	CASGPRLANTDTQYF	TGTGCTAGTGGTCCCAGACTAGCGAACACAGATACGCAGTATTTT
TRBV5-1	few	NA	TRBJ2-5	CASSLATRESQYF	TGCGCCAGCAGCTTGGCTACCAGGGAGAGCCAGTACTTC
TRBV4-1	NA	NA	TRBJ2-1	CASSKNIGDIEQFF	TGCGCCAGCAGCAAAAATATAGGGGATATTGAGCAGTTCTTC
TRBV10-3	few	NA	TRBJ2-5	CAAGMWETQYF	TGTGCCGCCGGGATGTGGGAGACCCAGTACTTC
TRBV29-1	NA	NA	TRBJ2-2	CSGAGGTGELFF	TGCAGCGGGGCAGGCGGCACCGGGGAGCTGTTTTTT
TRBV20-1	NA	NA	TRBJ2-3	CSASSRSTDTQYF	TGCAGTGCTAGTTCCAGGAGCACAGATACGCAGTATTTT
TRBV5-1	few	NA	TRBJ2-5	CASSLEVGSGILETQYF	TGCGCCAGCAGCTTAGAAGTGGGTAGCGGAATTCTAGAGACCCAGTACTTC
TRBV2	NA	TRBD1	TRBJ1-1	CASWPGQGISNTEAFF	TGTGCCAGTTGGCCGGGACAGGGGATCTCGAACACTGAAGCTTTCTTT
TRBV3-1	few	TRBD2	TRBJ2-1	CASSLPGLATAF	TGTGCCAGCAGCCTACCGGGACTAGCGACTGCATTC
TRBV5-1	NA	NA	TRBJ1-3	CASSHGTSGNTIYF	TGCGCCAGCAGCCACGGGACGTCTGGAAACACCATATATTTT
TRBV18	NA	NA	TRBJ1-1	CASSLGRGANTEAFF	TGTGCCAGCTCACTAGGACGTGGAGCAAACACTGAAGCTTTCTTT
TRBV12-5	few	NA	TRBJ2-3	CASGTHGPDTQYF	TGTGCTAGTGGGACCCACGGCCCAGATACGCAGTATTTT
TRBV12-3/TRBV12-4	NA	NA	TRBJ2-7	CASSFAVPSYEQYF	TGTGCCAGCAGTTTCGCGGTGCCGTCCTACGAGCAGTACTTC
TRBV12-3/TRBV12-4	few	TRBD2	TRBJ2-7	CASSFRGGEPYEQYF	TGTGCCAGCAGTTTTCGCGGGGGAGAGCCCTACGAGCAGTACTTC
TRBV5-1	NA	TRBD2	TRBJ2-1	CASSQGLASRHEQFF	TGCGCCAGCAGCCAGGGACTAGCGTCCCGGCATGAGCAGTTCTTC
TRBV18	NA	NA	TRBJ2-1	CASSPRIRSYNEQFF	TGTGCCAGCTCACCACGGATTCGCTCCTACAATGAGCAGTTCTTC
TRBV29-1	few	TRBD1	TRBJ1-2	CSVTQGARYGYTF	TGCAGCGTTACACAGGGGGCTCGGTATGGCTACACCTTC
TRBV28	NA	TRBD1	TRBJ2-5	CASSAHRDREETQYF	TGTGCCAGCAGCGCCCACCGGGACAGGGAAGAGACCCAGTACTTC
TRBV10-3	NA	NA	TRBJ2-7	CAIAEQGYEQYF	TGTGCCATCGCCGAACAGGGTTACGAGCAGTACTTC
TRBV12-3/TRBV12-4	few	TRBD2	TRBJ2-1	CASSPSIAGGTNEQFF	TGTGCCAGCAGCCCAAGTATAGCGGGGGGGACCAATGAGCAGTTCTTC
TRBV5-1	few	NA	TRBJ1-4	CASSLGSGGEKLFF	TGCGCCAGCAGCTTGGGTTCTGGGGGCGAAAAACTGTTTTTT
TRBV28	many	NA	TRBJ2-7	CASTNRGHWAYEQYF	TGTGCCAGCACCAATCGCGGTCATTGGGCCTACGAGCAGTACTTC
TRBV7-6	NA	TRBD2	TRBJ2-1	CASSLVRPPTSGSYNEQFF	TGTGCCAGCAGCTTAGTCCGTCCACCCACTAGCGGGAGCTACAATGAGCAGTTCTTC
TRBV2	NA	TRBD1	TRBJ2-7	CASSVRADRGISYEQYF	TGTGCCAGCAGTGTGAGGGCGGACAGGGGAATTTCCTACGAGCAGTACTTC
TRBV6-2/TRBV6-3	NA	NA	TRBJ1-5	CASRSAKGGMDNQPQHF	TGTGCCAGCAGGTCGGCAAAGGGGGGTATGGACAATCAGCCCCAGCATTTT
TRBV29-1	NA	NA	TRBJ1-5	CSVAQGSNQPQHF	TGCAGCGTTGCCCAGGGTAGCAATCAGCCCCAGCATTTT
TRBV10-1	few	TRBD1	TRBJ2-3	CASSTGGLADTQYF	TGCGCCAGCAGTACAGGGGGCCTGGCAGATACGCAGTATTTT
TRBV28	few	TRBD2	TRBJ2-3	CAGSSRLAGVRDTQYF	TGTGCCGGCAGTTCCCGACTAGCGGGGGTTAGAGATACGCAGTATTTT
TRBV12-3/TRBV12-4	many	NA	TRBJ2-1	CASSLSGNEQFF	TGTGCCAGCAGCTTATCAGGGAATGAGCAGTTCTTC
TRBV13	few	TRBD2	TRBJ2-3	CASSNDLAGSTDTQYF	TGTGCCAGCAGCAACGACTTAGCGGGTAGCACAGATACGCAGTATTTT
TRBV4-3	many	TRBD1	TRBJ1-2	CASSQEADRAYGYTF	TGCGCCAGCAGCCAAGAAGCGGACAGGGCCTATGGCTACACCTTC
TRBV14	NA	NA	TRBJ2-7	CASSHTLDTYEQYF	TGTGCCAGCAGCCATACCCTAGATACCTACGAGCAGTACTTC